The 20 T cell receptor beta chains given below trace back to one sample, sequenced in a study of T cell repertoires in cytomegalovirus infection. These TCRs are of unknown antigen specificity. Each CDR3 protein gets one entry after TCRdb re-called the reads with MiXCR. The sample shows hundreds of thousands of distinct CDR3 sequences, approximately 40% of them seen only once. The source was cultured PBMCs, collected from culture after CMV antigen stimulation. Source of these receptors: a human donor in good health (CMV status not recorded). Some clones in this sample may be carry-over from other donors' samples.

The chain recombines TRBV12-3 or TRBV12-4 with TRBJ1-5; 8 positions match TRBD1. The CDR3 length is 13 residues. Trimming removed 9 bases from V and 6 bases from J; junction bases left unmatched: 7. CDR3 DNA: TGTGCCAGTTGTCGAGACAGGGGTCAGCCCCAGCATTTT. The encoded protein is CASCRDRGQPQHF.

This clonotype was seen a few times. The chain combines TRBV12-3 or TRBV12-4 with TRBJ1-1; unclear D gene. The CDR3 consists of 15 residues. The V and J ends lost 3 bases and 4 bases respectively, with 15 bases between them. The CDR3 loop is CASSLTSNYGTEAFF. The CDR3 nucleotides read TGTGCCAGCAGTTTGACCAGCAACTATGGCACTGAAGCTTTCTTT.

This clonotype was seen only once. The chain combines TRBV27 with TRBJ1-5; 7 nucleotides match TRBD1. The CDR3 spans 13 residues. V was pared by 5 bases and J by 6 bases, with 4 bases of the junction left unmatched. Looked up from germline, CDR1 is MNHEY and CDR2 is SMNVEV (reference sequence). The CDR3 region is CASSQGTVQPQHF. In DNA, the CDR3 is TGTGCCAGCAGTCAAGGGACAGTTCAGCCCCAGCATTTT.

Details on this clonotype: This clone may be a read error of a much larger clone one base away. This rearrangement joins TRBV7-2 to TRBJ2-5, with D perhaps matching TRBD1 (8 bases). The germline V gene has CDR1 SGHTA and CDR2 FQGNSA. This CDR3 region has 15 residues. The CDR3 bases are TGTGCCAGCAGCTTGGTGTGGACAGGGCGGGAGACCCGGTACTTC. Translating it yields CASSLVWTGRETRYF.

The chain carries TRBV6-2 or TRBV6-3 and TRBJ2-1, with D possibly matching TRBD1 (5 bases). Trimming cost V 5 bases and J 6 bases, with 14 bases left between them. This CDR3 has 14 residues. Per germline, CDR1 MNHEY and CDR2 SVGEGT. The CDR3 region has the DNA TGTGCCAGCAGTCGGACAAAATGGGCCAATGAGCAGTTCTTC. This sequence encodes CASSRTKWANEQFF.

This clonotype showed up just a few times. The chain links TRBV7-2 to TRBJ2-3; 7 nucleotides agree with TRBD2. From germline, CDR1 is SGHTA and CDR2 FQGNSA. With V trimmed by 0 bases and J by 6 bases, 3 bases remained unmatched. This CDR3 is built from 14 residues. The CDR3 DNA sequence: TGTGCCAGCAGCTTAGCGGCGGGAGCGGATACGCAGTATTTT. Encoded protein: CASSLAAGADTQYF. The full variable domain, its missing parts supplied by reference TRBV7-2 and TRBJ2-3, is GAGVSQSPSNKVTEKGKDVELRCDPISGHTALYWYRQSLGQGLEFLIYFQGNSAPDKSGLPSDRFSAERTGGSVSTLTIQRTQQEDSAVYLCASSLAAGADTQYFGPGTRLTVL.

The rearrangement joins TRBV12-5 to TRBJ2-5, with D tentatively TRBD2 (7 bases). Between the trimmed V and J ends, which lost 8 bases and 4 bases, there was a span of 26 bases. Looked up from germline, CDR1 is LGHNT and CDR2 is FRNRAP. The CDR3 is 17 amino acids. CDR3 loop: CASSGRWGGASGETQYF. The CDR3 region has the DNA TGTGCTAGTAGTGGGCGCTGGGGGGGGGCCAGCGGAGAGACCCAGTACTTC.

The rearrangement joins TRBV5-1 to TRBJ1-1; possibly TRBD1 for D (5 bases). Germline V gives CDR1 SGHRS, CDR2 YFSETQ. V gave up 1 base and J gave up 6 bases, with 13 bases separating them. This CDR3 region has 14 residues. This chain's CDR3 is CASSLRGNRAEAFF. CDR3 bases: TGCGCCAGCAGCTTGAGGGGCAACCGAGCTGAAGCTTTCTTT.

This clonotype came up a few times. V and J are TRBV7-9 and TRBJ2-1, with 8 bases that match TRBD1. The CDR3 sequence is 17 residues long. CDR1 and CDR2 (germline): SEHNR, FQNEAQ (reference sequence). V trimming: 2 bases; J trimming: 7 bases; junction bases outside the gene matches: 13. In DNA, the CDR3 is TGTGCCAGCAGCTTATATCAGGGCAGGGGGCCTCGGAATGAGCAGTTCTTC. Translating gives CASSLYQGRGPRNEQFF.

This chain links TRBV12-3 or TRBV12-4 with TRBJ1-3; D uncertain. V was cut by 7 bases and J by 4 bases, with 11 bases left in between. The CDR3 has 13 residues. CDR3 bases: TGTGCCAGCAAATATCCACAGGGAAACACCATATATTTT. Translated, it gives CASKYPQGNTIYF.

This clonotype was counted a single time. The chain recombines TRBV19 with TRBJ1-1; no clear D gene. Germline-derived CDR1 and CDR2 are LNHDA and SQIVND (reference sequence). The CDR3 runs to 14 residues. V was clipped by 3 bases and J by 2 bases, with 10 bases between them. CDR3: CASSMAQRNTEAFF. In DNA form, the CDR3 reads TGTGCCAGTAGTATGGCACAGAGAAACACTGAAGCTTTCTTT.

This chain uses TRBV5-1 with TRBJ2-1, with TRBD1 matching 9 bases. The V gene's germline CDR1 is SGHRS and CDR2 YFSETQ. The CDR3 covers 15 residues. With 6 bases clipped from V and 8 bases from J, the junction kept 12 bases outside the gene matches. CDR3: CASIRGQGGYDEQFF. The CDR3 nucleotides read TGCGCCAGCATACGGGGACAGGGAGGTTATGATGAGCAGTTCTTC.

This clonotype was picked up a small number of times. The chain has TRBV6-6 and TRBJ2-2; 11 bases line up with TRBD2. CDR1 is MNHNY and CDR2 is SVGAGI in the germline V gene (reference sequence). V lost 5 bases and J lost 0; bases outside the gene matches: 5. The CDR3 contains 17 residues. The DNA for the CDR3 is TGTGCCAGCAGTCCTCTAGCGGGGGGATCGAACACCGGGGAGCTGTTTTTT. Protein product: CASSPLAGGSNTGELFF.

This clonotype was seen only a few times. The gene calls are TRBV12-3 or TRBV12-4 and TRBJ2-1; tentatively, D is TRBD2 (6 bases). This CDR3 is 12 amino acids long. V lost 6 bases, J lost 10 bases, and 13 bases lay in between. The CDR3 DNA is TGTGCCAGCAGGGGGCAGGGAGGAGAGCAGTTCTTC. It translates to CASRGQGGEQFF.

The chain recombines TRBV7-2 with TRBJ2-1; D call uncertain. Trimming took 1 base from V and 7 from J, leaving 17 bases between them. This CDR3 comprises 16 residues. Per the germline V gene, CDR1 is SGHTA and CDR2 is FQGNSA. In DNA form, the CDR3 reads TGTGCCAGCAGCTTAGTACTTCAAAACTACGGGAATGAGCAGTTCTTC. This sequence encodes CASSLVLQNYGNEQFF.

The rearrangement joins TRBV4-1 to TRBJ2-3, with D maybe TRBD2 (6 bases). The CDR3 is 17 residues long. Germline V gives CDR1 MGHRA, CDR2 YSYEKL. The ends were cut back, 0 bases at V and 2 bases at J, with 15 bases in the middle. Written as DNA, the CDR3 is TGCGCCAGCAGCCAAGAGATGGGACTGGAATACACAGATACGCAGTATTTT. Residues: CASSQEMGLEYTDTQYF.

This clonotype showed up just a few times. The chain joins TRBV11-2 to TRBJ2-1, with 9 bases fitting TRBD2. V was clipped by 6 bases and J by 4 bases; unmatched bases: 16. CDR1 and CDR2 from the germline V gene are SGHAT and FQNNGV. CDR3 length equals 18 residues. CDR3 sequence reads: CASSIYPKGLAPYNEQFF. CDR3 bases: TGTGCCAGCAGTATATATCCGAAAGGACTAGCGCCGTACAATGAGCAGTTCTTC. The whole variable domain, filled in from reference TRBV11-2 and TRBJ2-1, reads EAGVAQSPRYKIIEKRQSVAFWCNPISGHATLYWYQQILGQGPKLLIQFQNNGVVDDSQLPKDRFSAERLKGVDSTLKIQPAKLEDSAVYLCASSIYPKGLAPYNEQFFGPGTRLTVL.

The chain carries TRBV19 and TRBJ2-1; 11 bases match TRBD1. From germline, CDR1 is LNHDA and CDR2 SQIVND (reference sequence). The CDR3 is 13 amino acids. V was pared by 4 bases and J by 9 bases, with 2 bases of the junction left unmatched. CDR3 residues: CASSTDRGLEQFF. DNA for the CDR3: TGTGCCAGTAGTACGGACAGGGGGCTTGAGCAGTTCTTC.

This clonotype was detected only a few times. The chain is built from TRBV5-1 and TRBJ2-5, with TRBD1 matching 10 bases. Germline V gene lookup returns CDR1 SGHRS and CDR2 YFSETQ. V lost 4 bases to trimming and J lost 5 bases; unmatched junction nucleotides: 8. CDR3 length: 15 amino acids. The CDR3 region is CASSQTGTGEETQYF. The DNA of the CDR3 is TGCGCCAGCAGCCAGACCGGGACAGGGGAGGAGACCCAGTACTTC.

The chain carries TRBV5-1 and TRBJ2-1; 14 nucleotides agree with TRBD2. The V gene's germline CDR1 is SGHRS and CDR2 YFSETQ. The CDR3 has 16 amino acids. V lost 4 bases to trimming and J lost 6 bases; unmatched junction nucleotides: 6. CDR3 loop: CASSRGLAGGFNEQFF. The DNA of the CDR3 is TGCGCCAGCAGCCGCGGACTAGCGGGAGGCTTCAATGAGCAGTTCTTC.